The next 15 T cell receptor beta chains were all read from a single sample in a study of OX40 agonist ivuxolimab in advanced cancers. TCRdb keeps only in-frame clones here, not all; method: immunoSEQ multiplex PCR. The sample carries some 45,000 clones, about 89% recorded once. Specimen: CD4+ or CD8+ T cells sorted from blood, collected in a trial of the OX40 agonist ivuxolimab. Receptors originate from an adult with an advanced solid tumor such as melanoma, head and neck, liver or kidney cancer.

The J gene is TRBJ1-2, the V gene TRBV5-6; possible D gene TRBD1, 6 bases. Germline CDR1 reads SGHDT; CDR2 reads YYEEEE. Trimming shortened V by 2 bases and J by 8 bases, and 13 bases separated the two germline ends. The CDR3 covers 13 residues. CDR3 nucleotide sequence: TGTGCCAGCAGCTTCGGGGCAGGGGACGGCTACACCTTC. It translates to CASSFGAGDGYTF.

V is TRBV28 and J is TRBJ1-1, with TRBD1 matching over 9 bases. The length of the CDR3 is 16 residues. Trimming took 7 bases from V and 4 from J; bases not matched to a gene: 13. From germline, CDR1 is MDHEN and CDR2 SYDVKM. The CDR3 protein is CASNPWTGEGITEAFF. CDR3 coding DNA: TGTGCCAGCAACCCTTGGACAGGGGAAGGAATCACTGAAGCTTTCTTT.

The CDR3 loop reads CASSLRVGSLGYTF. The CDR3 region has the DNA TGCGCCAGCAGCTTGAGGGTAGGGTCCCTTGGCTACACCTTC. The V call is TRBV5-1, the J call TRBJ1-2; the D is unclear. Trimming stripped 1 base from V and 7 bases from J, with 14 bases between. This CDR3 is 14 amino acids long. Germline-derived CDR1 and CDR2 are SGHRS and YFSETQ.

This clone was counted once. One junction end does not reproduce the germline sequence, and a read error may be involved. Here the CDR3 DNA reads TGTGCCAGTAGCATCGGACAGGGGATTTTACTCTTC. It translates to CASSIGQGILLF. This chain connects TRBV19 to TRBJ1-2; 9 nucleotides line up with TRBD1. This CDR3 comprises 12 residues. The germline gives CDR1 LNHDA, CDR2 SQIVND (reference sequence).

The DNA of the CDR3 is TGTGCCAGCAGCGAGACCGGGACAGGGCATCTTGATGAGCAGTTCTTC. Protein sequence: CASSETGTGHLDEQFF. The J gene is TRBJ2-1, the V gene TRBV9; 9 bases align to TRBD1. The CDR3 runs to 16 residues. V dropped 3 bases and J dropped 8; count of bases not matched to a gene: 12. Germline CDR1 is SGDLS and CDR2 is YYNGEE.

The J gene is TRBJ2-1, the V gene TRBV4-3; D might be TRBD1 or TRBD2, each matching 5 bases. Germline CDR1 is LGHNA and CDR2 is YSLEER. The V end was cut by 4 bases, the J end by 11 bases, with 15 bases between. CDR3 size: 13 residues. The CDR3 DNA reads TGCGCCAGCAGCCCCTTGGGGGAGTCAAAGCAGTTCTTC. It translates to CASSPLGESKQFF.

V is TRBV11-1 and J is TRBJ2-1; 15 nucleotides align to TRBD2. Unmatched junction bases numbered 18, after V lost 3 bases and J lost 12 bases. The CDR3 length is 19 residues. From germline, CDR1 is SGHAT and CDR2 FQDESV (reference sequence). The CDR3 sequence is CASSFPTGTSGGNRFGQFF. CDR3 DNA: TGTGCCAGCAGCTTCCCGACCGGGACTAGCGGGGGGAATCGCTTCGGGCAGTTCTTC.

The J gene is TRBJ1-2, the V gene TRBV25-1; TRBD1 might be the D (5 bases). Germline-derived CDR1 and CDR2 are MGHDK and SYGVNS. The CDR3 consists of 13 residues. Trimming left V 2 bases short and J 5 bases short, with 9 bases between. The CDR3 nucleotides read TGTGCCAGCAGTGAAGACAGTCCGTATGGCTACACCTTC. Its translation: CASSEDSPYGYTF.

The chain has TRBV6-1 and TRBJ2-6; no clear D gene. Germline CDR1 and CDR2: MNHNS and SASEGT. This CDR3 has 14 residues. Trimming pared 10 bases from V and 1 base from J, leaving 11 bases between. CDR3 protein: CATTLESGANVLTF. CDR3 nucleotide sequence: TGTGCCACCACTCTGGAGTCTGGGGCCAACGTCCTGACTTTC.

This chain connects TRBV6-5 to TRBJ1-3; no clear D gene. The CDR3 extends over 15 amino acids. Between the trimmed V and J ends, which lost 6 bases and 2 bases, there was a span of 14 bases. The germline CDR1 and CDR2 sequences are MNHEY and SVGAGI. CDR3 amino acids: CASSPTGNPGNTIYF. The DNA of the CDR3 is TGTGCCAGCAGCCCGACCGGGAACCCTGGAAACACCATATATTTT.

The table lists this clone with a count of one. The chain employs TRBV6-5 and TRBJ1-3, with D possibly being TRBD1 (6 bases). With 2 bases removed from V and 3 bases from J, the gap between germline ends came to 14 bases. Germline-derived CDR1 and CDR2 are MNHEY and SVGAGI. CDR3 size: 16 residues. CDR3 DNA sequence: TGTGCCAGCAGTTACGTAGGGGCAGGGGATGGAAACACCATATATTTT. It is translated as CASSYVGAGDGNTIYF.

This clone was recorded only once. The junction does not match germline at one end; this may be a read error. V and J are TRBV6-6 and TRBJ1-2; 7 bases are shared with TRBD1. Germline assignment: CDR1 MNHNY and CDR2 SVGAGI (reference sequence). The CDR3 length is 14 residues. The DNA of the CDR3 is TGTGCCAGCAGCTACTTAGCTGACAGGGCTGGCTACACCTTC. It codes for CASSYLADRAGYTF.

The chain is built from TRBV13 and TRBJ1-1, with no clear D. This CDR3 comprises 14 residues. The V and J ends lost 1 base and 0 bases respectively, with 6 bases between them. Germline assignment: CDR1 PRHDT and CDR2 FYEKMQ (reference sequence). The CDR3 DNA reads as TGTGCCAGCAGCTTAGTCGGGTTGAACACTGAAGCTTTCTTT. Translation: CASSLVGLNTEAFF.

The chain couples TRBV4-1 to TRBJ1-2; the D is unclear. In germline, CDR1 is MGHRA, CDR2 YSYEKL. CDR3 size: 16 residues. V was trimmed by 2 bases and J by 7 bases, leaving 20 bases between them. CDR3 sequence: CASSQHDRFSTFGYTF. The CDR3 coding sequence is TGCGCCAGCAGCCAACACGACCGTTTCTCCACTTTTGGCTACACCTTC.

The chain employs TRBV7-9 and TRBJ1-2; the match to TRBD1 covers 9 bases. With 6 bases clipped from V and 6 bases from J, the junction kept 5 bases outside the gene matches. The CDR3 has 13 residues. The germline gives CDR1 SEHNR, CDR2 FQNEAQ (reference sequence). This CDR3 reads CASRSRTGDGYTF. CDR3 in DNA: TGTGCCAGCAGATCCAGGACAGGGGATGGCTACACCTTC.